A single sample is the source of the 5 T cell receptor beta chains below, sequenced in a study of beta chain features in type 1 diabetes. General study findings and limits: All four CD4+ subsets from Type 1 diabetes patients carried moderately but significantly shorter TCRB CDR3s.

Reverse transcription of all isolated RNA meant that expressed TCRB transcripts were sequenced. Profiling relied on immunoSEQ multiplex PCR, and the TCRdb table lists in-frame clones only, not all of them. The data show hundreds of thousands of clones, about an eighth seen once. No antigen has been identified for these receptors. Material for sequencing was naive CD4+ T cells from blood. These TCRs come from a man aged 18 to 29 with type 1 diabetes.

The rearrangement uses TRBV27 and TRBJ2-1, with 7 bases lining up with TRBD1. V lost 5 bases to trimming and J lost 0 bases; unmatched junction nucleotides: 16. Germline CDR1 reads MNHEY; CDR2 reads SMNVEV (reference sequence). This CDR3 comprises 19 residues. The CDR3 protein is CASSPPTGAPVSSYNEQFF. DNA of the CDR3: TGTGCCAGCAGTCCCCCCACAGGGGCCCCGGTCAGCTCCTACAATGAGCAGTTCTTC.

V and J are TRBV4-2 and TRBJ2-5, with 9 bases identical to TRBD2. This CDR3 has 15 amino acids. Trimming took 0 bases from V and 7 from J; bases not matched to a gene: 6. CDR1 is LGHNA and CDR2 is YNFKEQ in the germline V gene. The CDR3 protein is CASSQDSIAGATQYF. In nucleotides, the CDR3 is TGTGCCAGCAGCCAAGATTCGATAGCGGGGGCGACCCAGTACTTC.

V is TRBV2 and J is TRBJ1-3, with 8 nucleotides matching TRBD1. The J segment lost 0 bases and the V segment lost 6 bases, leaving 7 bases of the junction unmatched. The germline V gene encodes CDR1 SNHLY and CDR2 FYNNEI. The CDR3 length is 16 residues. CDR3: CASSQQGVPSGNTIYF. The CDR3 DNA follows: TGTGCCAGCAGCCAACAGGGGGTTCCCTCTGGAAACACCATATATTTT.

In this sample, this clone turned up a few times. The rearrangement uses TRBV25-1 and TRBJ2-6; tentatively, D is TRBD1 (6 bases). CDR1 and CDR2 from the germline V gene are MGHDK and SYGVNS. Trimming left V 6 bases short and J 0 bases short, with 15 bases between. This CDR3 contains 17 residues. CDR3 coding DNA: TGTGCCAGCAGCTACCCGACAGGACGCTCTGGGGCCAACGTCCTGACTTTC. Residues: CASSYPTGRSGANVLTF.

This rearrangement joins TRBV19 to TRBJ2-6; D is undetermined. CDR1 LNHDA and CDR2 SQIVND come from the germline V gene (reference sequence). V lost 1 base and J lost 1, with 5 bases in between. CDR3 length: 15 residues. In nucleotides, the CDR3 is TGTGCCAGTAGTATAGGAAGTTCTGGGGCCAACGTCCTGACTTTC. Translating it yields CASSIGSSGANVLTF.